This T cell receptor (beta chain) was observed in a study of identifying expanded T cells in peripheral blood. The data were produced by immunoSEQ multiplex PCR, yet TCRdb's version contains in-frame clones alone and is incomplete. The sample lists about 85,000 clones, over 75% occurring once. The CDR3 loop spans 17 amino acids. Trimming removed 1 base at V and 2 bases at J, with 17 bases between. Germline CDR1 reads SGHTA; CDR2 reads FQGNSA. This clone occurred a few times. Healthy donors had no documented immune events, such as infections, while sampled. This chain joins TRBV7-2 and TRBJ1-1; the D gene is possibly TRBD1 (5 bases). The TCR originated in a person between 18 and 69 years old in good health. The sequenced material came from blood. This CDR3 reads CASSLGRVIGPNTEAFF. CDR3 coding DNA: TGTGCCAGCAGCTTAGGCAGGGTGATTGGGCCCAACACTGAAGCTTTCTTT.